These 11 T cell receptor beta chains were sequenced from one sample in a study of CD8+CD57+ T cells in acquired aplastic anemia (dated by TCRdb to between 2017 and 2018). TCRdb records Illumina HiSeq 2000 as the sequencer. Genomic DNA was used as template for profiling of TCR beta VDJ combinations and CDR3 sequences. TCRdb's own reprocessing of the public reads used fastp at Q25 and MiXCR and kept productive beta chains. Identical CDR3 proteins give one entry, which carries the most common genes and DNA. This sample is represented by about 150,000 distinct CDR3 sequences; 41% of them were singletons. The top ten clonotypes cover less than 8.5% of the sample. Sequencing was carried out using sorted CD4+, CD8+, or CD8+CD57+ T cells (not recorded which) from PBMCs. The receptors stem from a human donor in good health, serving as a control.

This clonotype has a handful of counts. The chain is built from TRBV3-1 and TRBJ1-3, with D maybe TRBD1 (6 bases). The CDR3 extends over 15 amino acids. Germline CDR1 reads LGHDT; CDR2 reads YNNKEL (reference sequence). V lost 1 base and J lost 3, with 10 bases in between. The CDR3 loop reads CASSQVLTGGNTIYF. CDR3 bases: TGTGCCAGCAGCCAAGTCCTGACAGGTGGAAACACCATATATTTT.

On this clonotype: A junction end diverges from the germline sequence, so it may reflect a read error. The rearrangement uses TRBV2 and TRBJ2-5, with D possibly TRBD2 on 5 matching bases. Germline V gene data show CDR1 as SNHLY and CDR2 as FYNNEI. This CDR3 spans 13 amino acids. The CDR3 nucleotides read TGTGGCAGCCGAATAGTACGGGGAGAGACCCAGTACTTC. The encoded protein is CGSRIVRGETQYF.

This clonotype occurred many times. V usage is TRBV29-1 and J usage is TRBJ1-1; D is uncertain. Trimming took 2 bases from V and 3 from J, leaving 10 bases between them. Germline CDR1 and CDR2: SQVTM and ANQGSEA. CDR3 length: 13 residues. CDR3 loop: CSVERRRDTEAFF. CDR3 bases: TGCAGCGTTGAAAGGCGGAGGGACACTGAAGCTTTCTTT. Filled out from reference TRBV29-1 and TRBJ1-1, the complete variable domain reads SAVISQKPSRDICQRGTSLTIQCQVDSQVTMMFWYRQQPGQSLTLIATANQGSEATYESGFVIDKFPISRPNLTFSTLTVSNMSPEDSSIYLCSVERRRDTEAFFGQGTRLTVV.

There are many counts of this clonotype. This chain uses TRBV15 with TRBJ1-2; TRBD1 aligns across 7 bases. Unmatched junction bases numbered 6, after V lost 2 bases and J lost 0 bases. CDR3 length: 16 residues. Germline-derived CDR1 and CDR2 are LNHNV and YYDKDF (reference sequence). The DNA for the CDR3 is TGTGCCACCAGCAGATTACCAGGGACAGCTAACTATGGCTACACCTTC. Protein product: CATSRLPGTANYGYTF. Looking up the rest from reference TRBV15 and TRBJ1-2 gives the full variable domain: DAMVIQNPRYQVTQFGKPVTLSCSQTLNHNVMYWYQQKSSQAPKLLFHYYDKDFNNEADTPDNFQSRRPNTSFCFLDIRSPGLGDTAMYLCATSRLPGTANYGYTFGSGTRLTVV.

V is TRBV2 and J is TRBJ1-2; 10 nucleotides agree with TRBD1. This CDR3 is built from 11 residues. V dropped 10 bases and J dropped 8; count of bases not matched to a gene: 4. Germline V gives CDR1 SNHLY, CDR2 FYNNEI. CDR3 in amino acids: CATGQGGGYTF. In nucleotides, the CDR3 is TGTGCCACTGGACAGGGGGGGGGCTACACCTTC.

This clonotype was seen many times. CDR3 in amino acids: CSARDGYGQYF. For the CDR3, the DNA is TGCAGTGCTAGAGATGGTTATGGGCAGTACTTC. The chain employs TRBV20-1 and TRBJ2-7; D is unclear. The V gene lost 0 bases and the J gene lost 9 bases, with 9 bases spanning the gap. Looked up from germline, CDR1 is DFQATT and CDR2 is SNEGSKA (reference sequence). CDR3 size: 11 residues.

In regard to this clonotype: The junction departs from the called germline gene at one end, perhaps through a read error. The V call is TRBV29-1, the J call TRBJ2-3; TRBD1 is a possible D gene (5 bases). This CDR3 spans 12 amino acids. The germline V gene encodes CDR1 SQVTM and CDR2 ANQGSEA. DNA of the CDR3: TGCAGCGTTGAAGAGGGAACAGGTACGCAGTATTTT. It translates to CSVEEGTGTQYF.

This clonotype was seen ten or more times. V is TRBV29-1 and J is TRBJ1-2; 7 bases are a match to TRBD1. Germline V CDR1 and CDR2: SQVTM, ANQGSEA. The trim removed 5 bases at V and 7 bases at J, leaving 13 bases unmatched. The CDR3 length is 14 residues. Here the CDR3 DNA reads TGCAGCGTTACTCTATTAAGACAGGGTCCTGGCTACACCTTC. Its translation is CSVTLLRQGPGYTF. Drawing the rest from reference TRBV29-1 and TRBJ1-2, the complete variable domain is SAVISQKPSRDICQRGTSLTIQCQVDSQVTMMFWYRQQPGQSLTLIATANQGSEATYESGFVIDKFPISRPNLTFSTLTVSNMSPEDSSIYLCSVTLLRQGPGYTFGSGTRLTVV.

CDR3 amino acids: CASRAGSQTRGLFF. In DNA form, the CDR3 reads TGCGCCAGCAGGGCCGGGTCCCAGACCAGGGGGCTGTTTTTT. The rearrangement joins TRBV10-1 to TRBJ2-2, with a weak D call TRBD1 (6 bases). CDR1 and CDR2 from the germline V gene are WNHNN and SYGVQD (reference sequence). Trimming left V 6 bases short and J 13 bases short, with 21 bases between. The CDR3 length is 14 residues.

Of note for this clonotype: This may be a read error, as it is one base from a much larger clone. The chain links TRBV25-1 to TRBJ2-7; 12 positions agree with TRBD2. Germline V gene sequence: CDR1 MGHDK, CDR2 SYGVNS. This CDR3 has 16 residues. The CDR3 protein is CASSFRTSGALYKQYF. DNA of the CDR3: TGTGCCAGCAGTTTCAGGACTAGCGGGGCACTCTACAAGCAGTACTTC.

The rearrangement joins TRBV29-1 to TRBJ1-2; unclear D gene. Germline CDR1 is SQVTM and CDR2 is ANQGSEA. The CDR3 has 14 residues. The ends were cut back, 3 bases at V and 3 bases at J, with 14 bases in the middle. CDR3 region: CSVEDLVGDYGYTF. In nucleotides, the CDR3 is TGCAGCGTTGAGGATCTGGTGGGAGACTATGGCTACACCTTC. Looking up the rest from reference TRBV29-1 and TRBJ1-2 gives the full variable domain: SAVISQKPSRDICQRGTSLTIQCQVDSQVTMMFWYRQQPGQSLTLIATANQGSEATYESGFVIDKFPISRPNLTFSTLTVSNMSPEDSSIYLCSVEDLVGDYGYTFGSGTRLTVV.